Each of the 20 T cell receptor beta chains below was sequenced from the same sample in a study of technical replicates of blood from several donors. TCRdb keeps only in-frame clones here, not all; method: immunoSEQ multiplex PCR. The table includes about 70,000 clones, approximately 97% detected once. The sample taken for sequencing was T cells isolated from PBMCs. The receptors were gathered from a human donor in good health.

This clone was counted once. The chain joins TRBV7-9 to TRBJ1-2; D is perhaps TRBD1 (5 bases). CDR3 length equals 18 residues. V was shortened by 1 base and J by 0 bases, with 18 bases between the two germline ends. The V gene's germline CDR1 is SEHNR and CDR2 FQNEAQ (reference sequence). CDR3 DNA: TGTGCCAGCAGCTTAGAAGTGGCACCAGGGCCCTCTAACTATGGCTACACCTTC. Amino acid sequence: CASSLEVAPGPSNYGYTF.

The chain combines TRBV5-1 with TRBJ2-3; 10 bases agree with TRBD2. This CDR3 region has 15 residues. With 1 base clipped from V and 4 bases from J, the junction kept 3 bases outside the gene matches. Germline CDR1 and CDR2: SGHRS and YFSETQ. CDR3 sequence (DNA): TGCGCCAGCAGCTTGCTAGCGGGAGTTCCAGATACGCAGTATTTT. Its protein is CASSLLAGVPDTQYF.

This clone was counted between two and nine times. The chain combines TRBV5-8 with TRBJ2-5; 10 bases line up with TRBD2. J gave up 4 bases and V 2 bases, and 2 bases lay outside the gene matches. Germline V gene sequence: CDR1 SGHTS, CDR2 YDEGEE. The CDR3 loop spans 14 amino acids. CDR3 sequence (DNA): TGTGCCAGCAGCTTCGGACTAGCGGCAGAGACCCAGTACTTC. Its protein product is CASSFGLAAETQYF.

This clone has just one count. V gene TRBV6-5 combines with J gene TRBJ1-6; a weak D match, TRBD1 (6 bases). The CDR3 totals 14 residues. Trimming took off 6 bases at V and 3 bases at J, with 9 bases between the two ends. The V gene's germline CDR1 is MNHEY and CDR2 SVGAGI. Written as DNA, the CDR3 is TGTGCCAGCAGCCGGACAGTCTATAATTCACCCCTCCACTTT. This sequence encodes CASSRTVYNSPLHF.

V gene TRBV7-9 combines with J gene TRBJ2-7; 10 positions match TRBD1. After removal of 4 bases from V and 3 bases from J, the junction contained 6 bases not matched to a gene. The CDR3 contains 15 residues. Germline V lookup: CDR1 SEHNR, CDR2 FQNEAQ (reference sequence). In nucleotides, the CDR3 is TGTGCCAGCAGCTCTCCGGGACAGGGGATCTACGAGCAGTACTTC. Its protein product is CASSSPGQGIYEQYF.

The CDR3, as DNA: TGTGCCAGCAGCCTCCATGGTGGCGGGATAGAGACCCAGTACTTC. This encodes CASSLHGGGIETQYF. V and J are TRBV4-2 and TRBJ2-5, with a weak D call TRBD2 (6 bases). V dropped 4 bases and J dropped 4 bases, with 16 bases sitting between them. The CDR3 is 15 amino acids. Looked up from germline, CDR1 is LGHNA and CDR2 is YNFKEQ.

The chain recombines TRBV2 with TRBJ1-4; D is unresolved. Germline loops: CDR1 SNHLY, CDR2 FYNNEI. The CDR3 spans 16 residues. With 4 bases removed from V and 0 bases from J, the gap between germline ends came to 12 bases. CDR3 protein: CASSGLTVPTNEKLFF. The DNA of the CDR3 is TGTGCCAGCAGTGGTCTAACAGTACCAACTAATGAAAAACTGTTTTTT.

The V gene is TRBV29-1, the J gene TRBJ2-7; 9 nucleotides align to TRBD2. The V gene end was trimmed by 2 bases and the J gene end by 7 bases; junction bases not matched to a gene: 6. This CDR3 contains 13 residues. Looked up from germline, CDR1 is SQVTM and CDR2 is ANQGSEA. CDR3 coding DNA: TGCAGCGTTGAAATAGGACTAGCGACGGAGCAGTACTTC. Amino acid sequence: CSVEIGLATEQYF.

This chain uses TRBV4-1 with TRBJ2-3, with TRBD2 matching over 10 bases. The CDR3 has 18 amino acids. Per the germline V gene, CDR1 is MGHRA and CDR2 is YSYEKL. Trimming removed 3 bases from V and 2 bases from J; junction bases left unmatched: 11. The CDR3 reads CASSHPKEAGGPTDTQYF. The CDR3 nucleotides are TGCGCCAGCAGCCACCCCAAGGAAGCGGGAGGGCCCACAGATACGCAGTATTTT.

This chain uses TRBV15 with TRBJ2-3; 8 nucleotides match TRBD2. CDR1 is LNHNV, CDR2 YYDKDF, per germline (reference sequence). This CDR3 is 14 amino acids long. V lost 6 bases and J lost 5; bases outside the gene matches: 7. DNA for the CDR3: TGTGCCACCAGTACGGAGCGGGGGCTAGATACGCAGTATTTT. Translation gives CATSTERGLDTQYF.

The CDR3 loop reads CSVMEGQGVYGYTF. Written as DNA, the CDR3 is TGCAGCGTTATGGAGGGCCAGGGAGTATATGGCTACACCTTC. The chain has TRBV29-1 and TRBJ1-2, with D perhaps matching TRBD1 (5 bases). Trimming removed 5 bases at V and 5 bases at J, with 18 bases between. Germline CDR1 is SQVTM and CDR2 is ANQGSEA. The CDR3 runs to 14 residues.

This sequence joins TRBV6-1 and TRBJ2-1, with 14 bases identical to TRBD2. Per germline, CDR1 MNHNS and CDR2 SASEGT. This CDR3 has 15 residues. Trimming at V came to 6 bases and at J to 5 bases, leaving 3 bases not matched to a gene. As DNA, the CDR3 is TGTGCCAGCAGGGGGACTAGCGGGAGTAACAATGAGCAGTTCTTC. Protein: CASRGTSGSNNEQFF.

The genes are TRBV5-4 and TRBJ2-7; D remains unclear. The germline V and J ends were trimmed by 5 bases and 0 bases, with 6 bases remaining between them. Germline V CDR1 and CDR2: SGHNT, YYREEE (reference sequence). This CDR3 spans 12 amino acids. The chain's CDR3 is CASSYSSYEQYF. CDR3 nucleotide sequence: TGTGCCAGCAGTTATAGCTCCTACGAGCAGTACTTC.

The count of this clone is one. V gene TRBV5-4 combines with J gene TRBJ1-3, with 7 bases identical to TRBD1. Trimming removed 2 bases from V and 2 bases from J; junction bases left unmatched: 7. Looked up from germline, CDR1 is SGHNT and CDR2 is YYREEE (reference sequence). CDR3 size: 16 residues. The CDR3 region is CASSLPTGTTGNTIYF. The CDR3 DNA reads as TGTGCCAGCAGCTTACCGACAGGGACGACTGGAAACACCATATATTTT.

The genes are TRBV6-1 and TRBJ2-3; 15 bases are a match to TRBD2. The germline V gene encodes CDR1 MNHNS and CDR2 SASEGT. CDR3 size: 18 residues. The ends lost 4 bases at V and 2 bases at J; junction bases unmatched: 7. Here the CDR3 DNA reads TGTGCCAGCAGTGTTCGGGGACTAGCGGGGGGTTACACAGATACGCAGTATTTT. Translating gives CASSVRGLAGGYTDTQYF.

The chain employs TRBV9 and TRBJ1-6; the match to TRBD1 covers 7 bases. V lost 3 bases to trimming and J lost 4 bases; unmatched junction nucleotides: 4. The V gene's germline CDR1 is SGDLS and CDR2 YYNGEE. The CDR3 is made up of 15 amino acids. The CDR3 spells CASSGRDRYNSPLHF. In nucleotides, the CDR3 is TGTGCCAGCAGCGGCCGGGACAGATATAATTCACCCCTCCACTTT.

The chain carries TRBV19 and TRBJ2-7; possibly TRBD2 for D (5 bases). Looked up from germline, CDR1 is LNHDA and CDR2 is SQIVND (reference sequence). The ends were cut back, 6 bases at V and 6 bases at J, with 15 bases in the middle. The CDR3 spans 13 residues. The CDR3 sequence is CASRPPSTSEQYF. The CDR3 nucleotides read TGTGCCAGTAGGCCCCCAAGTACTAGCGAGCAGTACTTC.

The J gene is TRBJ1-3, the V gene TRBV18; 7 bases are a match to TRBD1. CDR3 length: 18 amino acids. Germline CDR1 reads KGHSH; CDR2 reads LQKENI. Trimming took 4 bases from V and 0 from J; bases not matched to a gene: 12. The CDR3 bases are TGTGCCAGCTCACAGTCCCGGACAGGTCGACACTCTGGAAACACCATATATTTT. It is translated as CASSQSRTGRHSGNTIYF.

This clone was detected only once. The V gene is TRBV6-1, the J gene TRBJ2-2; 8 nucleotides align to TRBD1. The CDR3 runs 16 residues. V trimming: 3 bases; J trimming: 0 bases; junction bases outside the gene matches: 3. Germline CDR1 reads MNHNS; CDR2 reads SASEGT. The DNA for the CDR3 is TGTGCCAGCAGTGATGGACAGGGCGCGAACACCGGGGAGCTGTTTTTT. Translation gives CASSDGQGANTGELFF.

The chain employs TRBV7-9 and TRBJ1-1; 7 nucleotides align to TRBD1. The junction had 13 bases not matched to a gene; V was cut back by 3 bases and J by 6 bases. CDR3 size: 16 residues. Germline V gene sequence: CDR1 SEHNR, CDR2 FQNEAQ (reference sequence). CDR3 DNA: TGTGCCAGCAGCTTGGGGACACAGGGGTTCCTCCCTGAAGCTTTCTTT. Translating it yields CASSLGTQGFLPEAFF.